This T cell receptor beta chain was captured by sequencing in a study of blood T cell repertoires in COVID-19. Across the study: Italy, Spain and the United States were the sources of the convalescent and acute COVID-19 samples.

How the authors handled the data: Nucleated cell counts were estimated from reference gene primer amplification. TCRdb's copy holds only in-frame clones and misses some; the assay was immunoSEQ multiplex PCR. V and J calls and clone size are those listed in that table; D and trimming were worked out from the DNA. The sample yields under 200,000 clones, around nine tenths seen once. Material for sequencing was peripheral blood. This TCR derives from a man younger than 35 with active or convalescent COVID-19.

The chain's CDR3 is CASSQDMGQGSSKLFF. CDR3 nucleotides: TGTGCCAGCAGCCAAGATATGGGACAGGGAAGTTCAAAACTGTTTTTT. This sequence joins TRBV3-1 (or the pseudogene TRBV3-2) and TRBJ1-4, with 9 bases identical to TRBD1. V was clipped by 0 bases and J by 10 bases; unmatched bases: 9. CDR3 length equals 16 residues. The germline gives CDR1 LGHDT, CDR2 YNNKEL (reference sequence).